This TCR beta chain was recorded in a study of cytomegalovirus exposure and HLA in healthy donors. Study-level results: Common viral pathogens seemed to be connected with several of the most significant clusters, according to a later analysis.

Researchers ran the PCR with 60 Vbeta and 13 Jbeta primers. Profiled with immunoSEQ multiplex PCR; TCRdb holds only in-frame clones, not every one. The table records 170,000 or so clones, about 80% of them present only once. Looked up from germline, CDR1 is GTSNPN and CDR2 is SVGIG (reference sequence). The V end lost 0 bases, the J end lost 10 bases, and 16 bases lay between the germline ends. This CDR3 has 15 residues. As concerns this clone: The antigen remains undetermined.

The sample taken for sequencing was PBMCs. This chain connects TRBV30 to TRBJ1-6; TRBD1 is a possible D gene (5 bases). The receptor's source is a boy between 10 and 17 years old in good health and CMV-seronegative. This CDR3 is CAWSVGPRVNSPLHF. In DNA form, the CDR3 reads TGTGCCTGGAGTGTTGGGCCCAGGGTAAACTCACCCCTCCACTTT.